This T cell receptor (beta chain) stems from a study of beta chain features in type 1 diabetes. Expressed TCRB transcripts got sequenced, as all isolated RNA was reverse transcribed. Generated by immunoSEQ multiplex PCR, the TCRdb table keeps only in-frame clones and is missing some. Here the sample spans about 150,000 clones, approximately 9.9% being singletons. This clone has just a few counts. The germline CDR1 and CDR2 sequences are SEHNR and FQNEAQ (reference sequence). With 1 base clipped from V and 2 bases from J, the junction kept 3 bases outside the gene matches. The CDR3 loop spans 15 amino acids.

The chain couples TRBV7-9 to TRBJ2-7; 9 bases map to TRBD2. The material sequenced was central memory CD4+ T cells from blood. The receptor comes from a woman aged 18 to 35 in good health. This CDR3 is CASSLEAGGAYEQYF. Written as DNA, the CDR3 is TGTGCCAGCAGCTTAGAAGCGGGGGGAGCCTACGAGCAGTACTTC.